Following are 25 T cell receptor beta chains from one sample sequenced in a study of blood T cell repertoires in COVID-19. The data were produced by immunoSEQ multiplex PCR, yet TCRdb's version contains in-frame clones alone and is incomplete. Here the sample spans fewer than 250,000 clones, around four fifths being singletons. The sequencing sample was made of peripheral blood. The receptors come from a man aged 50 or older with active or convalescent COVID-19.

V is TRBV3-1 (or the pseudogene TRBV3-2) and J is TRBJ2-1, with D possibly matching TRBD2 (6 bases). The ends were cut back, 1 base at V and 4 bases at J, with 8 bases in the middle. Germline-derived CDR1 and CDR2 are LGHDT and YNNKEL (reference sequence). This CDR3 comprises 14 residues. CDR3 in DNA: TGTGCCAGCAGCCAAGGGGGGACTTACAATGAGCAGTTCTTC. Protein: CASSQGGTYNEQFF.

The CDR3 here is CATSRDWASGDNEQFF. In DNA, the CDR3 is TGTGCCACCAGCAGAGATTGGGCTAGCGGGGACAATGAGCAGTTCTTC. The rearrangement links TRBV15 to TRBJ2-1, with TRBD2 matching 9 bases. Germline V gene sequence: CDR1 LNHNV, CDR2 YYDKDF (reference sequence). CDR3 size: 16 residues. V trimming: 0 bases; J trimming: 5 bases; junction bases outside the gene matches: 5.

This chain uses TRBV7-8 with TRBJ2-1; TRBD2 matches at 11 bases. Germline V CDR1 and CDR2: SGHVS, FQNEAQ. The CDR3 sequence is 15 residues long. J lost 10 bases, V lost 0 bases, and 5 bases had no gene match. This CDR3 reads CASSLASLAGGEQFF. CDR3 DNA sequence: TGTGCCAGCAGCTTAGCGAGTCTAGCGGGGGGCGAGCAGTTCTTC.

This chain links TRBV3-1 (or the pseudogene TRBV3-2) with TRBJ1-3; 12 nucleotides match TRBD1. V trimming: 6 bases; J trimming: 3 bases; junction bases outside the gene matches: 9. This CDR3 comprises 17 residues. Germline lookup yields CDR1 LGHDT and CDR2 YNNKEL (reference sequence). Here the CDR3 reads CASSRRGTGGFGNTIYF. The CDR3 DNA reads TGTGCCAGCAGTCGAAGAGGGACAGGGGGCTTTGGAAACACCATATATTTT.

This chain joins TRBV27 and TRBJ1-2, with 9 nucleotides matching TRBD1. CDR1 and CDR2 (germline): MNHEY, SMNVEV (reference sequence). The V segment lost 2 bases and the J segment 4 bases; nucleotides outside the gene matches: 5. The CDR3 spans 15 residues. In DNA form, the CDR3 reads TGTGCCAGCAGTTTAGAAGGGACAGGGTTCTATGGCTACACCTTC. Amino acids: CASSLEGTGFYGYTF.

CDR3 residues: CASSPGLAVTGELFF. CDR3 nucleotides: TGTGCCAGCAGCCCGGGACTAGCGGTCACCGGGGAGCTGTTTTTT. The V gene is TRBV6-5, the J gene TRBJ2-2; 11 nucleotides agree with TRBD2. Losses at the gene ends were 6 bases for V and 4 bases for J; bases not matched to a gene: 4. The germline gives CDR1 MNHEY, CDR2 SVGAGI. This CDR3 comprises 15 residues.

J is TRBJ2-3 and V is TRBV7-9; 8 positions agree with TRBD1. Trimming at V came to 0 bases and at J to 6 bases, leaving 5 bases not matched to a gene. Germline V gene lookup returns CDR1 SEHNR and CDR2 FQNEAQ (reference sequence). The CDR3 sequence is 15 residues long. CDR3 bases: TGTGCCAGCAGCTTAGCGGGGACAGGTGGGGATACGCAGTATTTT. Protein sequence: CASSLAGTGGDTQYF.

The genes are TRBV7-9 and TRBJ2-7, with D maybe TRBD1 (6 bases). Germline values: CDR1 SEHNR, CDR2 FQNEAQ (reference sequence). Between the trimmed V and J ends, which lost 5 bases and 1 base, there was a span of 21 bases. This CDR3 has 17 residues. CDR3 coding DNA: TGTGCCAGCAGCCCTTATAACCGTGACAGGAGTTCCTACGAGCAGTACTTC. Translation gives CASSPYNRDRSSYEQYF.

V is TRBV9 and J is TRBJ2-5; 11 bases line up with TRBD2. Germline V gene sequence: CDR1 SGDLS, CDR2 YYNGEE. The CDR3 runs to 18 residues. The V gene end was trimmed by 0 bases and the J gene end by 4 bases; junction bases not matched to a gene: 11. The CDR3, as DNA: TGTGCCAGCAGCGTAGCTAGCGGGAGGCCGAGAACCCCAGAGACCCAGTACTTC. The encoded protein is CASSVASGRPRTPETQYF. Using reference TRBV9 and TRBJ2-5 for the parts outside the CDR3, the full variable domain is DSGVTQTPKHLITATGQRVTLRCSPRSGDLSVYWYQQSLDQGLQFLIQYYNGEERAKGNILERFSAQQFPDLHSELNLSSLELGDSALYFCASSVASGRPRTPETQYFGPGTRLLVL.

The chain links TRBV19 to TRBJ2-7, with 9 bases that match TRBD1. The CDR3 is 16 residues long. V shed 1 base, J shed 3 bases, and the junction held 7 bases outside the gene matches. Looked up from germline, CDR1 is LNHDA and CDR2 is SQIVND (reference sequence). The chain's CDR3 is CASSIVGTGGFYEQYF. CDR3 in DNA: TGTGCCAGTAGTATAGTGGGAACAGGGGGCTTCTACGAGCAGTACTTC. Full variable domain (missing parts from reference TRBV19 and TRBJ2-7): DGGITQSPKYLFRKEGQNVTLSCEQNLNHDAMYWYRQDPGQGLRLIYYSQIVNDFQKGDIAEGYSVSREKKESFPLTVTSAQKNPTAFYLCASSIVGTGGFYEQYFGPGTRLTVT.

This CDR3 reads CASSDLHSGQISNQPQHF. In DNA form, the CDR3 reads TGTGCCAGCAGTGACCTCCACTCAGGGCAAATTAGCAATCAGCCCCAGCATTTT. The chain joins TRBV6-4 to TRBJ1-5; a weak D match, TRBD1 (5 bases). V lost 2 bases to trimming and J lost 0 bases, with 17 bases between them. CDR1 is MRHNA, CDR2 SNTAGT, per germline. CDR3 length: 18 residues.

Only a few counts were recorded for this clone. J is TRBJ1-4 and V is TRBV12-3 or TRBV12-4; D not resolved. Trimming pared 4 bases from V and 8 bases from J, leaving 8 bases between. The CDR3 is 12 amino acids. CDR3 DNA sequence: TGTGCCAGCAGTTCCAGGAGGGAAAAACTGTTTTTT. Translation: CASSSRREKLFF.

The rearrangement uses TRBV6-5 and TRBJ1-1; D possibly corresponds to TRBD1 (6 bases). This CDR3 has 15 amino acids. V was trimmed by 2 bases and J by 4 bases, leaving 14 bases between them. Germline-derived CDR1 and CDR2 are MNHEY and SVGAGI. CDR3 residues: CASSYRGGGVTEAFF. In DNA form, the CDR3 reads TGTGCCAGCAGTTACCGGGGAGGGGGAGTCACTGAAGCTTTCTTT.

The CDR3 sequence: CASQQTSGYNEQFF. The CDR3 bases are TGTGCCAGCCAGCAGACTAGCGGGTACAATGAGCAGTTCTTC. The rearrangement links TRBV9 to TRBJ2-1, with 10 positions matching TRBD2. Germline CDR1 is SGDLS and CDR2 is YYNGEE. The length of the CDR3 is 14 residues. Trimming cost V 7 bases and J 4 bases; bases outside gene matches: 5.

The rearrangement joins TRBV3-1 (or the pseudogene TRBV3-2) to TRBJ1-2; the match to TRBD1 covers 10 bases. The germline CDR1 and CDR2 sequences are LGHDT and YNNKEL (reference sequence). With 7 bases clipped from V and 1 base from J, the junction kept 6 bases outside the gene matches. The CDR3 runs 15 residues. Here the CDR3 reads CASTRGTGDNYGYTF. Written as DNA, the CDR3 is TGTGCCAGCACCCGCGGGACAGGGGATAACTATGGCTACACCTTC.

V usage is TRBV4-1 and J usage is TRBJ2-1, with D possibly matching TRBD2 (5 bases). The germline CDR1 and CDR2 sequences are MGHRA and YSYEKL. The CDR3 sequence is 14 residues long. V was pared by 1 base and J by 7 bases, with 11 bases between. CDR3 amino acids: CASSQVRERNEQFF. The CDR3 region has the DNA TGCGCCAGCAGCCAAGTGAGGGAGAGAAATGAGCAGTTCTTC.

The gene calls are TRBV6-2 or TRBV6-3 and TRBJ2-1; 7 nucleotides match TRBD1. The germline V gene has CDR1 MNHEY and CDR2 SVGEGT. CDR3 length: 13 residues. The ends lost 6 bases at V and 8 bases at J; junction bases unmatched: 7. The CDR3 loop reads CASSRGSLDEQFF. In DNA, the CDR3 is TGTGCCAGCAGCAGGGGGTCATTAGATGAGCAGTTCTTC.

The chain carries TRBV28 and TRBJ2-2; D remains ambiguous. The germline V and J ends were trimmed by 6 bases and 5 bases, with 7 bases remaining between them. Germline V lookup: CDR1 MDHEN, CDR2 SYDVKM. CDR3 length: 12 amino acids. DNA of the CDR3: TGTGCCAGCAGGAGAGAGACCGGGGAGCTGTTTTTT. Amino acid sequence: CASRRETGELFF. Filled out from reference TRBV28 and TRBJ2-2, the complete variable domain reads DVKVTQSSRYLVKRTGEKVFLECVQDMDHENMFWYRQDPGLGLRLIYFSYDVKMKEKGDIPEGYSVSREKKERFSLILESASTNQTSMYLCASRRETGELFFGEGSRLTVL.

The chain links TRBV18 to TRBJ1-2, with D perhaps TRBD1 (5 bases). Trimming removed 4 bases from V and 0 bases from J, with 9 bases in between. CDR3 length: 14 residues. Germline V gene sequence: CDR1 KGHSH, CDR2 LQKENI. CDR3 coding DNA: TGTGCCAGCTCACAACAGGCAACTAACTATGGCTACACCTTC. Translation: CASSQQATNYGYTF. Variable domain in full (rest from reference TRBV18 and TRBJ1-2): NAGVMQNPRHLVRRRGQEARLRCSPMKGHSHVYWYRQLPEEGLKFMVYLQKENIIDESGMPKERFSAEFPKEGPSILRIQQVVRGDSAAYFCASSQQATNYGYTFGSGTRLTVV.

The V gene is TRBV7-9, the J gene TRBJ1-1, with D perhaps matching TRBD1 (6 bases). The CDR3 is made up of 13 amino acids. The V gene's germline CDR1 is SEHNR and CDR2 FQNEAQ (reference sequence). CDR3 loop: CATGGRMNTEAFF. DNA for the CDR3: TGTGCTACGGGGGGGCGGATGAACACTGAAGCTTTCTTT. Filled out from reference TRBV7-9 and TRBJ1-1, the complete variable domain reads DTGVSQNPRHKITKRGQNVTFRCDPISEHNRLYWYRQTLGQGPEFLTYFQNEAQLEKSRLLSDRFSAERPKGSFSTLEIQRTEQGDSAMYLCATGGRMNTEAFFGQGTRLTVV.

The chain couples TRBV5-4 to TRBJ2-7; D is uncertain. The CDR3 is 14 amino acids. The germline CDR1 and CDR2 sequences are SGHNT and YYREEE (reference sequence). V lost 10 bases, J lost 0 bases, and 17 bases lay in between. This CDR3 reads CASRSRINSYEQYF. The DNA of the CDR3 is TGTGCCTCACGTTCCAGGATAAACTCCTACGAGCAGTACTTC.

The gene calls are TRBV21-1 and TRBJ1-1; the DNA was not used to check the table's D call, TRBD1. TRBV21-1 is labeled a pseudogene. CDR3 length equals 15 residues. The CDR3 nucleotides are TGTGCCAGCATCCAAAAAGAGGGGGTCGGCACTGAAGCTTTCTTT. Translated: CASIQKEGVGTEAFF.

The chain has TRBV18 and TRBJ1-3, with D perhaps TRBD1 (6 bases). Germline-derived CDR1 and CDR2 are KGHSH and LQKENI. This CDR3 spans 15 amino acids. The V end was cut by 3 bases, the J end by 0 bases, with 9 bases between. The chain's CDR3 is CASSPDSSSGNTIYF. The CDR3 DNA sequence: TGTGCCAGCTCACCGGACAGCTCCTCTGGAAACACCATATATTTT.

The chain employs TRBV27 and TRBJ2-2; 12 nucleotides match TRBD2. J gave up 0 bases and V 4 bases, and 6 bases lay outside the gene matches. This CDR3 is 18 amino acids long. The V gene's germline CDR1 is MNHEY and CDR2 SMNVEV (reference sequence). The CDR3 region is CASSSRLAGDPNTGELFF. CDR3 nucleotide sequence: TGTGCCAGCAGTTCAAGACTAGCGGGGGACCCGAACACCGGGGAGCTGTTTTTT.

This clone was seen a single time. The chain recombines TRBV7-2 with TRBJ2-5, with 8 bases fitting TRBD1. The CDR3 is 14 amino acids. V lost 3 bases, J lost 5 bases, and 5 bases stayed unmatched. Germline lookup yields CDR1 SGHTA and CDR2 FQGNSA. The CDR3 protein is CASSFPTGVETQYF. DNA of the CDR3: TGTGCCAGCAGCTTCCCGACAGGGGTGGAGACCCAGTACTTC.